This TCR beta chain emerged from a study of T cells in Graves' hyperthyroidism and ophthalmopathy (dated by TCRdb to between 2019 and 2020). For the study in its entirety: Peripheral blood was sampled at the time of initial diagnosis, prior to any treatment. TCR V-J signatures able to tell the groups apart were searched for in a discovery cohort of 95 or so patients, of whom over 40 had Graves' ophthalmopathy and some 60 had stable Graves' hyperthyroidism. Whether ophthalmopathy could be predicted prospectively was tested in an independent validation cohort made up of some 20 hyperthyroidism patients plus 17 patients who later progressed to ophthalmopathy. The 100 or so discovery patients were randomly divided into training and test sets at a 7:3 ratio. In addition, the study compared T-cell repertoires in thyroid tissue and in blood from about 6 Graves' hyperthyroidism patients. Once sampling was done, hyperthyroidism patients were given methimazole at a starting dose of 30 mg daily, whereas ophthalmopathy patients were given high-dose intravenous methylprednisolone. The paper reports TCR Vbeta CDR3 sequencing of some 140 peripheral blood samples: around 41 ophthalmopathy, fewer than 85 hyperthyroidism and 17 progressor patients.

V and J lose 0 bases and 2 bases, and a span of 11 bases separates them. From cysteine to phenylalanine, the CDR3 is 14 amino acids long. Here the CDR3 DNA is all that survives: 42 bases in frame from base 1. Taken from the germline V gene (reference sequence), the CDR1 and CDR2 loops are GTSNPN and SVGIG. The TCR beta CDR3 regions were amplified from RNA transcripts. A first-round RT-PCR of the TCR CDR3 used the HTBI primer set with the Qiagen OneStep RT-PCR kit. Libraries were constructed in a second round of multiplex PCR, after which size selection and purification were performed. Paired-end sequencing of the libraries was performed with 100 bp reads on an Illumina HiSeq2000. As for how the authors treated the data: SOAPnuke was used to process the raw data, removing reads that contained adapters or uncalled bases, had a mean Phred below 15, or lacked an exact match to the constant primer or identifier. High-quality paired reads were merged using COPE v1.2.5, and each unique nucleotide sequence was defined as a clonotype. MiTCR v1.1 was used to align clonotypes to the IMGT TRBV, TRBD and TRBJ reference segments. Analysis was restricted to V-J combinations with a frequency above 0.0001, which covered approximately 99% of repertoires. The TCS score was defined as F50 (clonal expansion) divided by E x V (chaos), with BLOSUM62-based TCRdist calculated between CDR3 peptides within each V-J. Welch's t-statistics and random forest reduced approximately 520 V-J features to 13, which were used in a naive Bayes classifier (R e1071). Starting from the raw public reads, TCRdb applied fastp trimming at Q25, assembled clones with MiXCR and retained in-frame beta chains. A single entry per CDR3 protein holds the most common genes and DNA from its merged rows. What appears here as the V and J calls and clone size reflects TCRdb's work, not the paper's. The sample yields roughly 350,000 distinct CDR3 sequences; about an eighth were counted once. About a third of the sample belongs to the ten largest clones.

The paper as a whole reports these results and caveats: A model built on a 13 V-J signature distinguished ophthalmopathy from stable hyperthyroidism, reaching about 88% sensitivity and approximately 83% specificity in cross-validation and 80%/75% in testing. Sample size was not statistically predetermined, and investigators were not blinded to group allocation. In validation, the model predicted progression to ophthalmopathy with approximately 71% sensitivity and 72% to 85% specificity, a median of approximately 6.5 months before onset. Most expanded thyroid clonotypes (frequency above 0.001) were also found in blood, which suggests that blood repertoires may mirror thyroid immune responses.

Moderately to severely active disease, a Clinical Activity Score of at least 3, a NOSPECS grade of at least 4, and a duration under 3 months were present in ophthalmopathy patients. The study excluded patients with uncontrolled infections, other autoimmune diseases, pregnancy or lactation. Diagnoses were established on the basis of clinical symptoms, serum thyroxine and TRAb, thyroid ultrasound, and orbital computed tomography. PBMCs were separated from under 11 ml of fresh peripheral blood using Ficoll-Paque density gradient centrifugation. Total RNA was extracted with Trizol reagent, and quality was checked on an Agilent 2100 Bioanalyzer. In this sample, this clonotype turned up many times. This receptor's antigen is unknown. Within one base of it there is no much larger clone, and no base qualities were kept.

This TCR was sampled from a middle-aged woman with Graves' ophthalmopathy. Material: blood. The V and J segments used are TRBV30 and TRBJ2-7, and TRBD1 may be the D gene, going by 5 matching bases. For the CDR3, the sequence is CAWSVGQGPYEQYF. The bases are TGTGCCTGGAGTGTTGGGCAGGGTCCCTACGAGCAGTACTTC.